Listed below are T cell receptor beta chains from one sample, sequenced in a study of Graves' ophthalmopathy and Graves' hyperthyroidism. TCRdb reprocessed the multiplex PCR reads with MiXCR, giving one entry per CDR3 protein. The table shows around 1.1 million distinct CDR3 sequences, with about 36% occurring only once. Sequencing used peripheral blood or thyroid tissue (not recorded which). The receptors come from an adult man with Graves' hyperthyroidism. Each CDR3 is given with its conserved first and last residue. Each record gives: V gene, J gene, clone size, D gene, CDR3 DNA, CDR3 protein. D genes are given only for firm matches. Not every row has a clone size; where given, it reads once, few, many or a size class.

v_gene: TRBV12-3/TRBV12-4; j_gene: TRBJ2-7; abundance: many; d_gene: NA; CDR3nt: TGTGCCAGCAGTCTACCAGACCACTCCTACGAGCAGTACTTC; CDR3aa: CASSLPDHSYEQYF
v_gene: TRBV7-9; j_gene: TRBJ1-2; abundance: NA; d_gene: TRBD1; CDR3nt: TGTGCCGTGGCGGGACAGACCCCAGGCTATGGCTACACCTTC; CDR3aa: CAVAGQTPGYGYTF
v_gene: TRBV7-8; j_gene: TRBJ1-5; abundance: many; d_gene: NA; CDR3nt: TGTGCCAGCAGCCCCGGGGCTGTTCAGCCCCAGCATTTT; CDR3aa: CASSPGAVQPQHF
v_gene: TRBV7-2; j_gene: TRBJ1-2; abundance: NA; d_gene: TRBD1; CDR3nt: TGTGCCAGCAGCTGGGGGGACAGGGGATCTCTCTATGGCTACACCTTC; CDR3aa: CASSWGDRGSLYGYTF
v_gene: TRBV10-2; j_gene: TRBJ2-7; abundance: NA; d_gene: NA; CDR3nt: TGTGCCAGCACCCCCTCCGGGGCCCGCGAGCAGTACTTC; CDR3aa: CASTPSGAREQYF
v_gene: TRBV10-3; j_gene: TRBJ2-2; abundance: many; d_gene: NA; CDR3nt: TGTGCCATCACCAGCCCCACCGGGGAGCTGTTTTTT; CDR3aa: CAITSPTGELFF
v_gene: TRBV7-2; j_gene: TRBJ1-2; abundance: NA; d_gene: NA; CDR3nt: TGTGCCAGCAGCTTGACCGGGACTTCGATTCCTGGCTACACCTTC; CDR3aa: CASSLTGTSIPGYTF
v_gene: TRBV10-3; j_gene: TRBJ1-3; abundance: NA; d_gene: NA; CDR3nt: TGTGCCATCAAGGGGGGGGAATCCCGAAACACCATATATTTT; CDR3aa: CAIKGGESRNTIYF
v_gene: TRBV7-2; j_gene: TRBJ2-7; abundance: NA; d_gene: TRBD1; CDR3nt: TGTGCCAGCAGAGGTTGGACAGGGGGCGCCGAGCAGTACTTC; CDR3aa: CASRGWTGGAEQYF
v_gene: TRBV20-1; j_gene: TRBJ1-5; abundance: NA; d_gene: NA; CDR3nt: TGCAGTGCTACAGGGTTCGTCAGCAGCGATCAGCCCCAGCATTTT; CDR3aa: CSATGFVSSDQPQHF
v_gene: TRBV7-9; j_gene: TRBJ2-7; abundance: few; d_gene: TRBD1; CDR3nt: TGTGCCAGCAGCCCGACAGGGGTCGTATCCTACGAGCAGTACTTC; CDR3aa: CASSPTGVVSYEQYF
v_gene: TRBV7-2; j_gene: TRBJ1-5; abundance: few; d_gene: TRBD1; CDR3nt: TGTGCCAGCAGCCCTCGGGGAGGACAGGGTTATCAGCCCCAGCATTTT; CDR3aa: CASSPRGGQGYQPQHF
v_gene: TRBV4-1; j_gene: TRBJ1-1; abundance: NA; d_gene: NA; CDR3nt: TGCGCCAGCAGCACCGACCGCAGGAACACTGAAGCTTTCTTT; CDR3aa: CASSTDRRNTEAFF
v_gene: TRBV20-1; j_gene: TRBJ2-7; abundance: NA; d_gene: TRBD2; CDR3nt: TGCAGTGCTAGGGGTTTAGCGGGGGGGAAGGGCTACGAGCAGTACTTC; CDR3aa: CSARGLAGGKGYEQYF
v_gene: TRBV6-1; j_gene: TRBJ2-7; abundance: NA; d_gene: NA; CDR3nt: TGTGCCATCAGTCACAACAGGGTTGGGGGCCTACTGTACGAGCAGTACTTC; CDR3aa: CAISHNRVGGLLYEQYF
v_gene: TRBV10-3; j_gene: TRBJ1-2; abundance: NA; d_gene: TRBD1; CDR3nt: TGTGCCACCGGGACAGCCGACTCTGGAAACACCTTC; CDR3aa: CATGTADSGNTF
v_gene: TRBV29-1; j_gene: TRBJ2-7; abundance: NA; d_gene: TRBD2; CDR3nt: TGCAGCGTTGAGGGGGGGGCCTACGAGCAGTACTTC; CDR3aa: CSVEGGAYEQYF
v_gene: TRBV29-1; j_gene: TRBJ2-5; abundance: NA; d_gene: NA; CDR3nt: TGCAGCGTTGAAGGGCTACAAGGGACCCAGTACTTC; CDR3aa: CSVEGLQGTQYF
v_gene: TRBV10-3; j_gene: TRBJ2-2; abundance: NA; d_gene: NA; CDR3nt: TGTGCCATCAGTGACCCAGGGGCCTACACCGGGGAGCTGTTTTTT; CDR3aa: CAISDPGAYTGELFF
v_gene: TRBV20-1; j_gene: TRBJ2-6; abundance: many; d_gene: NA; CDR3nt: TGCAGTGCTCCCGCCTCTGGGGCCAACGTCCTGACTTTC; CDR3aa: CSAPASGANVLTF
v_gene: TRBV25-1; j_gene: TRBJ2-5; abundance: once; d_gene: NA; CDR3nt: TGTGCCAGCAGTGAATATGGCAGCCAAGAGACCCAGTACTTC; CDR3aa: CASSEYGSQETQYF
v_gene: TRBV10-3; j_gene: TRBJ2-7; abundance: few; d_gene: NA; CDR3nt: TGTGCCATATCTAACGGCGGCTACGAGCAGTACTTC; CDR3aa: CAISNGGYEQYF
v_gene: TRBV25-1; j_gene: TRBJ1-5; abundance: NA; d_gene: NA; CDR3nt: TGTGCCAGCAGTTCTTACGGGAATCAGCCCCAGCATTTT; CDR3aa: CASSSYGNQPQHF
v_gene: TRBV4-3; j_gene: TRBJ1-2; abundance: few; d_gene: TRBD1; CDR3nt: TGCGCCAGCAGCCAAGGGACAGGGGTCCCAGATCTAAATGGCTACACCTTC; CDR3aa: CASSQGTGVPDLNGYTF
v_gene: TRBV20-1; j_gene: TRBJ2-7; abundance: many; d_gene: NA; CDR3nt: TGCAGTGCTAGAGCCGCTTCGAGCGGACTACGTCTGCAGTACTTC; CDR3aa: CSARAASSGLRLQYF
v_gene: TRBV7-8; j_gene: TRBJ1-5; abundance: once; d_gene: NA; CDR3nt: TGTGCCAGCAGCTTAAGTGGTTCGACTCAGCCCCAGCATTTT; CDR3aa: CASSLSGSTQPQHF
v_gene: TRBV20-1; j_gene: TRBJ1-2; abundance: NA; d_gene: NA; CDR3nt: TGCAATGCTAGAGATAGCCCGGGGGAGGGCTACACCTTC; CDR3aa: CNARDSPGEGYTF
v_gene: TRBV29-1; j_gene: TRBJ2-3; abundance: few; d_gene: TRBD1; CDR3nt: TGCAGCGTTGTGGACAGGGTGGGGCCAGATACGCAGTATTTT; CDR3aa: CSVVDRVGPDTQYF
v_gene: TRBV29-1; j_gene: TRBJ2-7; abundance: NA; d_gene: NA; CDR3nt: TGCAGCGCTTTGGGGAGGGGGGGGAGCTCCTACGAGCAGTACTTC; CDR3aa: CSALGRGGSSYEQYF
v_gene: TRBV6-5; j_gene: TRBJ2-7; abundance: NA; d_gene: NA; CDR3nt: TGTGCCAGCAGGCCCGACAGAACCTACGAGCAGTACTTC; CDR3aa: CASRPDRTYEQYF
v_gene: TRBV4-1; j_gene: TRBJ2-5; abundance: NA; d_gene: TRBD1; CDR3nt: TGCGCCAGCAGCCCAGACCGGCAGGGGGCTTCGATTGAGACCCAGTACTTC; CDR3aa: CASSPDRQGASIETQYF
v_gene: TRBV7-9; j_gene: TRBJ2-7; abundance: NA; d_gene: NA; CDR3nt: TGTGCCAGCAGCGACAGGAACTCCCCGGGCGAGCAGTACTTC; CDR3aa: CASSDRNSPGEQYF
v_gene: TRBV25-1; j_gene: TRBJ1-1; abundance: few; d_gene: NA; CDR3nt: TGTGCCAGCAGTGAGACCGGGTGGAGCACTGAAGCTTTCTTT; CDR3aa: CASSETGWSTEAFF
v_gene: TRBV7-8; j_gene: TRBJ1-2; abundance: many; d_gene: TRBD1; CDR3nt: TGTGCCAGCAGGTCTGGGACAGGCGCAAACTATGGCTACACCTTC; CDR3aa: CASRSGTGANYGYTF
v_gene: TRBV7-8; j_gene: TRBJ2-7; abundance: NA; d_gene: NA; CDR3nt: TGTGCCAGCTCACCACCATCCCAGGATTACGAGCAGTACTTC; CDR3aa: CASSPPSQDYEQYF
v_gene: TRBV7-2; j_gene: TRBJ2-7; abundance: NA; d_gene: TRBD2; CDR3nt: TGTGCCAGCAGCGTAGCGGGAGTGGGGTCCTACGAGCAGTACTTC; CDR3aa: CASSVAGVGSYEQYF
v_gene: TRBV20-1; j_gene: TRBJ2-5; abundance: NA; d_gene: NA; CDR3nt: TGCAGTGCTAGAGATGCAAGAGTCGGAACTCAAGAGACCCAGTACTTC; CDR3aa: CSARDARVGTQETQYF
v_gene: TRBV20-1; j_gene: TRBJ2-2; abundance: few; d_gene: TRBD2; CDR3nt: TGCAGTGCTAGAGATGGTAGCGGGGGTCCTACCGGGGAGCTGTTTTTT; CDR3aa: CSARDGSGGPTGELFF
v_gene: TRBV12-3/TRBV12-4; j_gene: TRBJ1-1; abundance: many; d_gene: NA; CDR3nt: TGTGCCAGCAGTTTATTGCGGGACACTGAAGCTTTCTTT; CDR3aa: CASSLLRDTEAFF
v_gene: TRBV6-6; j_gene: TRBJ1-2; abundance: NA; d_gene: NA; CDR3nt: TGTGCCAGCAGTTACGTAAAGGGGTCGTTCGATGGCTACACCTTC; CDR3aa: CASSYVKGSFDGYTF
v_gene: TRBV5-1; j_gene: TRBJ1-2; abundance: many; d_gene: NA; CDR3nt: TGCGCCAGCAGACGGGACTTAGCTAACTATGGCTACACCTTC; CDR3aa: CASRRDLANYGYTF
v_gene: TRBV7-9; j_gene: TRBJ1-1; abundance: NA; d_gene: NA; CDR3nt: TGTGCCAGCAGCTTGGAAGGTGGCTACACTGAAGCTTTCTTT; CDR3aa: CASSLEGGYTEAFF
v_gene: TRBV11-2; j_gene: TRBJ2-5; abundance: NA; d_gene: NA; CDR3nt: TGTGCCAGCAGCACTACAGGGGGGGCGGAGACCCAGTACTTC; CDR3aa: CASSTTGGAETQYF
v_gene: TRBV24-1; j_gene: TRBJ1-5; abundance: NA; d_gene: NA; CDR3nt: TGTGCCACCAGTGAACCGGGGGGTTTGAGTCAGCCCCAGCATTTT; CDR3aa: CATSEPGGLSQPQHF
v_gene: TRBV11-2; j_gene: TRBJ1-5; abundance: NA; d_gene: TRBD1; CDR3nt: TGTGCCAGCAGTTACTTCGACAGGGGGGGTCAGCCCCAGCATTTT; CDR3aa: CASSYFDRGGQPQHF
v_gene: TRBV9; j_gene: TRBJ2-3; abundance: NA; d_gene: NA; CDR3nt: TGTGCCAGCAGCGTAGATCGACTAGGCACAGATACGCAGTATTTT; CDR3aa: CASSVDRLGTDTQYF
v_gene: TRBV29-1; j_gene: TRBJ1-3; abundance: once; d_gene: NA; CDR3nt: TGCAGCGTTCTGGTGTACGGAAACACCATATATTTT; CDR3aa: CSVLVYGNTIYF
v_gene: TRBV28; j_gene: TRBJ1-6; abundance: few; d_gene: TRBD1; CDR3nt: TGTGCCAGCAGTATCCGGGACAGTAGCTTGCCCCTCCACTTT; CDR3aa: CASSIRDSSLPLHF
v_gene: TRBV6-5; j_gene: TRBJ1-6; abundance: few; d_gene: NA; CDR3nt: TGTGCCAGCAGGCCGGGTGGGCGCAATTCACCCCTCCACTTT; CDR3aa: CASRPGGRNSPLHF
v_gene: TRBV29-1; j_gene: TRBJ2-3; abundance: NA; d_gene: NA; CDR3nt: TGCAGCGTTGACAGGGGCGGCACAGATACGCAGTATTTT; CDR3aa: CSVDRGGTDTQYF
v_gene: TRBV7-9; j_gene: TRBJ1-2; abundance: once; d_gene: NA; CDR3nt: TGTGCCAGCAGCTTAGCCGCAGGGAGAAGTGGCTACACCTTC; CDR3aa: CASSLAAGRSGYTF